This TCR beta chain was sequenced during a study of shared clonotypes between healthy human individuals. At least ten counts were recorded for this clone. The antigen remains undetermined. Only Caucasian adults living in Nashville, Tennessee made up the donor group. Unsorted material relied on roughly 86 million PBMCs as the source of genomic DNA. The CDR3 totals 17 residues. CDR1 and CDR2 (germline): SGHRS, YFSETQ. V was clipped by 1 base and J by 7 bases, with 23 bases between them. The assay was immunoSEQ multiplex PCR, and TCRdb's table has in-frame clones only and misses some. The table has 530,000 or so clones, about 80% seen once. Overall study findings and caveats: Donors were few, which limited the genetic and exposure-history diversity represented.

Sequenced: PBMCs. The TCR sequence derives from a middle-aged woman in good health. Some clones in this sample may be carry-over from other donors' samples. This sequence joins TRBV5-1 and TRBJ1-2; maybe TRBD1 (6 bases). Here the CDR3 DNA reads TGCGCCAGCAGCTTGCCCCTTCAACAGGGAATTGGAAGTGGCTACACCTTC. This encodes CASSLPLQQGIGSGYTF.